This TCR beta chain emerged from a study of blood T cell repertoires in COVID-19. Study in general: Whether acute or convalescent, the COVID-19 samples came from the United States, Italy and Spain.

Produced via immunoSEQ multiplex PCR; TCRdb's table is partial and in-frame only. The profile covers some 88,000 clones, with about 85% appearing a single time and roughly 15% taken by the ten largest. Trimming removed 5 bases from V and 5 bases from J, with 15 bases in between. CDR3 length equals 14 residues. Germline CDR1 SGHVS, CDR2 FNYEAQ. The sequencing sample was made of peripheral blood. This clonotype originated in a woman in her 70s with acute or convalescent COVID-19. The chain combines TRBV7-6 with TRBJ1-1; TRBD1 might be the D (5 bases). The DNA for the CDR3 is TGTGCCAGCAGCCGAGGTCCAGGGAGGACTGAAGCTTTCTTT. Translated: CASSRGPGRTEAFF.